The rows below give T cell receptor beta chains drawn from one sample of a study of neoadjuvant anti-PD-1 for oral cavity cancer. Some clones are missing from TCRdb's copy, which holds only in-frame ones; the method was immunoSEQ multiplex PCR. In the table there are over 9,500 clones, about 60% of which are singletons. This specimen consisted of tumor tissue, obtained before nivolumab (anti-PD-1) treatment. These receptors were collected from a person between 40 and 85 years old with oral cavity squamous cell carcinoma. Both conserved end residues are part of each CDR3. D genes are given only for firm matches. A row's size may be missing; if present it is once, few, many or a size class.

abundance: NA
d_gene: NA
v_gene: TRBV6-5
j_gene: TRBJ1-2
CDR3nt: TGTGCCAGCAGTTACGGGGGCGGCTATGGCTACACCTTC
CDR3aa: CASSYGGGYGYTF

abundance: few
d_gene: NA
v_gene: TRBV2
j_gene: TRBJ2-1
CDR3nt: TGTGCCAGCAGTGATATGCGACAGAGACTGTACAATGAGCAGTTCTTC
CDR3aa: CASSDMRQRLYNEQFF

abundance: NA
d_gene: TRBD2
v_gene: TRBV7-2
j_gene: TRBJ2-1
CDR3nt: TGTGCCAGCAGCGACAGCGTAGCGGGAGACGACAATGAGCAGTTCTTC
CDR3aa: CASSDSVAGDDNEQFF

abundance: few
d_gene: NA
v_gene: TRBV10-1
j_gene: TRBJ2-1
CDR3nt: TGCGCCAGCAGTAAACTTGACATCGGTGAGCAGTTCTTC
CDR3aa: CASSKLDIGEQFF

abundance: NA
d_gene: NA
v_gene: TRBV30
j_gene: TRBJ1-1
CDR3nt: TGTGCCTGGATGCGGCAGGGGAACACTGAAGCTTTCTTT
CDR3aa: CAWMRQGNTEAFF

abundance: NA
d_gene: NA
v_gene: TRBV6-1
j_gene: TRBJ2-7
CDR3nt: TGTGCCAGCAGTGAAGCGCTGGGGGGGCAGGGCAACGAGCAGTACTTC
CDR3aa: CASSEALGGQGNEQYF

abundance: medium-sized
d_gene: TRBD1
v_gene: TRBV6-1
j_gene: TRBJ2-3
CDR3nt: TGTGCCAGCAGGATACGACAGGGCCCAGATACGCAGTATTTT
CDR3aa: CASRIRQGPDTQYF

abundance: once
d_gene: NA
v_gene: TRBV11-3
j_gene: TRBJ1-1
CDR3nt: TGTGCCAGCAGCTTACAGGGAGGCACTGAAGCTTTCTTT
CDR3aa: CASSLQGGTEAFF

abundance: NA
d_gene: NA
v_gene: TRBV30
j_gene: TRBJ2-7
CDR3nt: TGTGCCTGGAGTGCTTTTCTAGCGCCTCTCAGGCCCTACGAGCAGTACTTC
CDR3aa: CAWSAFLAPLRPYEQYF

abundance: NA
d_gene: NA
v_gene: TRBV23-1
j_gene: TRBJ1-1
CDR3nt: TGCGCCAGCAGTCAGCGGGGAAGAGGGCTGAACACTGAAGCTTTCTTT
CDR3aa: CASSQRGRGLNTEAFF

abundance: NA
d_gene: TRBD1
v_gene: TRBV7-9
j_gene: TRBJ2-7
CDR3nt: TGTGCCAGCAGCCAGGGACAGGGCTGGGAGCAGTACTTC
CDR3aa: CASSQGQGWEQYF

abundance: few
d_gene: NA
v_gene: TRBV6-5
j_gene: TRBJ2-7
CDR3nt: TGTGCCAGCAGCTATCCGGGACAGCAGTACTTC
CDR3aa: CASSYPGQQYF

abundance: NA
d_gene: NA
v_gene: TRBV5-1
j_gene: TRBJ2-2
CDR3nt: TGCGCCAGCAGCGTTCAGGGAGTCCCCGGGGAGCTGTTTTTT
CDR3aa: CASSVQGVPGELFF

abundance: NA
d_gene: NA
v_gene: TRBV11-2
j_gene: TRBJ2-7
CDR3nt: TGTGCTAGCAGGCCCGCGGGTCCTACGGGGCAGTACTTC
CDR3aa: CASRPAGPTGQYF

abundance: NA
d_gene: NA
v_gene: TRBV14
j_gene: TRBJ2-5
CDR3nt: TGTGCCAGCAGTTCACTGACAGACTACCAAGAGACCCAGTACTTC
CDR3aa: CASSSLTDYQETQYF

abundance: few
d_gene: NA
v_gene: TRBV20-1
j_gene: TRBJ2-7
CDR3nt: TGCAGTGCTAGTCAGGGTTACGAGCAGTACTTC
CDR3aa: CSASQGYEQYF

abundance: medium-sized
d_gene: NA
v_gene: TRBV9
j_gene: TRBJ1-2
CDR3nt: TGTGCCAGCAGCGTAGAGAGGGGGTACGGCTACACCTTC
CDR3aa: CASSVERGYGYTF

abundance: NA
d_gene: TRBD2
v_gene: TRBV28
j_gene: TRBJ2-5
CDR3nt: TGTGCCAGCAGCTCCAACACCCCGGGACTAGAAAGAGAGACCCAGTACTTC
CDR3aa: CASSSNTPGLERETQYF

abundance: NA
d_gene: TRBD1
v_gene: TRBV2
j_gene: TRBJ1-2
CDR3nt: TGTGCCAGCACCCGACAGGGAGTCAACTATGGCTACACCTTC
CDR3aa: CASTRQGVNYGYTF

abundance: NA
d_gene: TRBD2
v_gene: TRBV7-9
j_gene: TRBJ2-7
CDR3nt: TGTGCCAGCAGCCCAGCGGGAGGCCCCTACGAGCAGTACTTC
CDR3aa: CASSPAGGPYEQYF

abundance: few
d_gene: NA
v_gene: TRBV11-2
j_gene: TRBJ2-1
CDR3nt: TGTGCCAGCAGCTTAGATGGGCCCCTGGATGAGCAGTTCTTC
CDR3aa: CASSLDGPLDEQFF

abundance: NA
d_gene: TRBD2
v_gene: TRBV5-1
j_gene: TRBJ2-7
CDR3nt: TGCGCCAGCACGACTAGCGGAGGGTCCTACGAGCAGTACTTC
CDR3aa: CASTTSGGSYEQYF

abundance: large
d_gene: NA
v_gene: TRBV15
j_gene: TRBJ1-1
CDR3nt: TGTGCCACCAGCGGCGACCGCACTGAAGCTTTCTTT
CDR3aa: CATSGDRTEAFF

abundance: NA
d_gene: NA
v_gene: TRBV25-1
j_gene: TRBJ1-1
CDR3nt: TGTGCCAGCAGTGAATTTAAGGATACTGAAGCTTTCTTT
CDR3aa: CASSEFKDTEAFF

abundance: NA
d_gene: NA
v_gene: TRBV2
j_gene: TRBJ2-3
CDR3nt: TGTGCCAGCAAACAGGGGACTAGCACAGATACGCAGTATTTT
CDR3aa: CASKQGTSTDTQYF

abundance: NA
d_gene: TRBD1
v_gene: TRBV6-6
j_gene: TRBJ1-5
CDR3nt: TGTGCCAGCAGTAAACAGGGGGGCCATCAGCCCCAGCATTTT
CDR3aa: CASSKQGGHQPQHF

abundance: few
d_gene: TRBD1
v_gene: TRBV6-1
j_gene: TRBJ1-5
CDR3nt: TGTGCCAGCAGTGAAGCTGTTGGACAGGGGGCAAATCAGCCCCAGCATTTT
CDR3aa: CASSEAVGQGANQPQHF

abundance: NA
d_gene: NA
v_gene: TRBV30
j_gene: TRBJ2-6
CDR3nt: TGTGCCTGGACCCCCCCGGGGGCCGGGGCCAACGTCCTGACTTTC
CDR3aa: CAWTPPGAGANVLTF

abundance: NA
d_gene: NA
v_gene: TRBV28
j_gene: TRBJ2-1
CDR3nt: TGTGCCAGCAGCCTCGATGCGTCGGCTCCGGTCAATGAGCAGTTCTTC
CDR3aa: CASSLDASAPVNEQFF

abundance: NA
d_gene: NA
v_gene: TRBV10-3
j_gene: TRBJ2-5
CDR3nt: TGTGCCATCAGTGTAGACGAGAAAGAGACCCAGTACTTC
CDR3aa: CAISVDEKETQYF